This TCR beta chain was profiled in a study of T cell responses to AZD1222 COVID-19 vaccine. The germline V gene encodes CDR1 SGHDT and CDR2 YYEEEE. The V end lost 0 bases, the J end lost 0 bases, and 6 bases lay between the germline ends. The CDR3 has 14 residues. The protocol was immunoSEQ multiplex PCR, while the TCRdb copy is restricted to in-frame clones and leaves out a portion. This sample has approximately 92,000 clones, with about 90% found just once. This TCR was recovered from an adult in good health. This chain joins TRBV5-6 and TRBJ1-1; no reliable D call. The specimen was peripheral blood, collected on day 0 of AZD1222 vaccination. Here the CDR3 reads CASSLGTLNTEAFF. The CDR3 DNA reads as TGTGCCAGCAGCTTGGGGACTCTGAACACTGAAGCTTTCTTT. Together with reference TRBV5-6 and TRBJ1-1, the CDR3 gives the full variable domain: DAGVTQSPTHLIKTRGQQVTLRCSPKSGHDTVSWYQQALGQGPQFIFQYYEEEERQRGNFPDRFSGHQFPNYSSELNVNALLLGDSALYLCASSLGTLNTEAFFGQGTRLTVV.